The rows below give T cell receptor beta chains drawn from one sample of a study of cytomegalovirus exposure and HLA in healthy donors. Produced via immunoSEQ multiplex PCR; TCRdb's table is partial and in-frame only. The repertoire table contains about 42,000 clones. The sequenced sample consisted of PBMCs. Source of these receptors: a man younger than 45 in good health and CMV-seronegative. Both conserved end residues are part of each CDR3. Fields, in order: J gene, V gene, D gene, CDR3 DNA, CDR3 protein. The D gene is left open where the match is weak.

J: TRBJ2-7; V: TRBV6-5; D: .; DNA: TGTGCCAGCAGTTACTCGTCGTACAGTCATTACGAGCAGTACTTC; CDR3: CASSYSSYSHYEQYF
J: TRBJ2-7; V: TRBV7-8; D: TRBD2; DNA: TGTGCCAGCAGCTTAGCACTAGCGGGCTCCTACGAGCAGTACTTC; CDR3: CASSLALAGSYEQYF
J: TRBJ1-5; V: TRBV30; D: .; DNA: TGTGCCTGGAGTGTAGGGCAGGGAGGCGGCAATCAGCCCCAGCATTTT; CDR3: CAWSVGQGGGNQPQHF
J: TRBJ2-7; V: TRBV18; D: TRBD1; DNA: TGTGCCAGCTCACCACGCGGGGGACAGGGATTAGGCGAGCAGTACTTC; CDR3: CASSPRGGQGLGEQYF
J: TRBJ2-7; V: TRBV4-1; D: TRBD1; DNA: TGCGCCAGCAGCCGGGCCGGGACAGGGCTCTACGAGCAGTACTTC; CDR3: CASSRAGTGLYEQYF
J: TRBJ2-7; V: TRBV28; D: TRBD1; DNA: TGTGCCAGCAGTAAGGCCGGGACAGTCTACGAGCAGTACTTC; CDR3: CASSKAGTVYEQYF
J: TRBJ1-4; V: TRBV18; D: .; DNA: TGTGCCAGCGGGAGCGGGGGCGAAAAACTGTTTTTT; CDR3: CASGSGGEKLFF
J: TRBJ2-7; V: TRBV6-5; D: .; DNA: TGTGCCAGCAGTTACTTGTACGAGCAGTACTTC; CDR3: CASSYLYEQYF
J: TRBJ2-1; V: TRBV6-1; D: TRBD1; DNA: TGTGCCAGCAGTGGCTCATCACCGGGACAGGGGGTGAATGAGCAGTTCTTC; CDR3: CASSGSSPGQGVNEQFF
J: TRBJ2-2; V: TRBV4-2; D: .; DNA: TGTGCCAGCAGCCAAGTAGAAATAGACACCGGGGAGCTGTTTTTT; CDR3: CASSQVEIDTGELFF
J: TRBJ1-1; V: TRBV6-6; D: .; DNA: TGTGCCAGCAGTTACCAGGGAATAGGAAACACTGAAGCTTTCTTT; CDR3: CASSYQGIGNTEAFF
J: TRBJ2-7; V: TRBV29-1; D: TRBD2; DNA: TGCAGCGTCTCAAGCGGGGGCTCCTACGAGCAGTACTTC; CDR3: CSVSSGGSYEQYF
J: TRBJ2-7; V: TRBV5-6; D: .; DNA: TGTGCCAGCAGCCAGGGGTACGAGCAGTACTTC; CDR3: CASSQGYEQYF
J: TRBJ1-5; V: TRBV10-1; D: TRBD1; DNA: TGCGCCAAGGCAGGGGGCAATGATCAGCCCCAGCATTTT; CDR3: CAKAGGNDQPQHF
J: TRBJ2-7; V: TRBV25-1; D: TRBD1; DNA: TGTGCCAGCAGTGAAGGGACAGGGGCCGGCCGATCGTACGAGCAGTACTTC; CDR3: CASSEGTGAGRSYEQYF
J: TRBJ2-2; V: TRBV6-5; D: .; DNA: TGTGCCAGCAGTTACTCCACGGGAAGGGTCACCGGGGAGCTGTTTTTT; CDR3: CASSYSTGRVTGELFF
J: TRBJ1-2; V: TRBV7-2; D: TRBD1; DNA: TGTGCCAGCAGCTTAGGACAGGGGATAGGCTACACCTTC; CDR3: CASSLGQGIGYTF
J: TRBJ2-2; V: TRBV4-2; D: TRBD1; DNA: TGTGCCAGCAGCCCGGGACAGGACACCGGGGAGCTGTTTTTT; CDR3: CASSPGQDTGELFF
J: TRBJ2-7; V: TRBV14; D: TRBD2; DNA: TGTGCCAGCAGACTCAGCGGGGACCAAACCTACGAGCAGTACTTC; CDR3: CASRLSGDQTYEQYF
J: TRBJ1-1; V: TRBV4-2; D: .; DNA: TGTGCCAGCAGCCAAGCTAACAGCCTGAACACTGAAGCTTTCTTT; CDR3: CASSQANSLNTEAFF
J: TRBJ2-6; V: TRBV6-5; D: .; DNA: TGTGCCAGCAGTTACACTGACTCTGGGGCCAACGTCCTGACTTTC; CDR3: CASSYTDSGANVLTF
J: TRBJ1-5; V: TRBV29-1; D: TRBD1; DNA: TGCAGCGTTGGGGACAGTCAGGCGCCCCAGCATTTT; CDR3: CSVGDSQAPQHF
J: TRBJ2-7; V: TRBV11-2; D: TRBD2; DNA: TGTGCCAGCAGCTTGGTGTCCGGGAGGATCTCCTACGAGCAGTACTTC; CDR3: CASSLVSGRISYEQYF
J: TRBJ2-5; V: TRBV29-1; D: .; DNA: TGCGGATCCCTTGAGGGAGGCTGGGAGACCCAGTACTTC; CDR3: CGSLEGGWETQYF
J: TRBJ2-2; V: TRBV30; D: .; DNA: TGTGCCTGCCGCGGAGTCAGGGGCACCGGGGAGCTGTTTTTT; CDR3: CACRGVRGTGELFF
J: TRBJ2-7; V: TRBV29-1; D: TRBD2; DNA: TGCAGCGTTTCCTCGGCGGGGGGTGGCGAGCAGTACTTC; CDR3: CSVSSAGGGEQYF
J: TRBJ1-2; V: TRBV5-1; D: .; DNA: TGCGCCAGCAGCTTGGCCCTGGAGCGCTATGGCTACACCTTC; CDR3: CASSLALERYGYTF
J: TRBJ2-7; V: TRBV6-1; D: TRBD2; DNA: TGTGCCAGCAGCGCCTGGACTAGCGGGATCTACGAGCAGTACTTC; CDR3: CASSAWTSGIYEQYF
J: TRBJ2-2; V: TRBV9; D: .; DNA: TGTGCCAGCAGCACTACCGGCGGAATGAACACCGGGGAGCTGTTTTTT; CDR3: CASSTTGGMNTGELFF
J: TRBJ1-1; V: TRBV11-2; D: .; DNA: TGTGCCAGCACCCTAACAGGTTTCATCACTGAAGCTTTCTTT; CDR3: CASTLTGFITEAFF
J: TRBJ2-7; V: TRBV5-1; D: .; DNA: TGCGCCAGCAGCGAACCACAGGGTGAGCAGTACTTC; CDR3: CASSEPQGEQYF
J: TRBJ2-7; V: TRBV5-1; D: TRBD2; DNA: TGCGCCAGCAGCCCTGCAGCGGGACTAGCGGGAGCCTACGAGCAGTACTTC; CDR3: CASSPAAGLAGAYEQYF
J: TRBJ2-7; V: TRBV12-5; D: TRBD2; DNA: TGTGCTAGTGGTTTGGGAGGGACTAGCGGGGCTAAACCCGCCTACGAGCAGTACTTC; CDR3: CASGLGGTSGAKPAYEQYF
J: TRBJ1-1; V: TRBV6-5; D: TRBD1; DNA: TGTGCCAGCAGTCCCACCCTACAGGGGCGGTCTTTCTTT; CDR3: CASSPTLQGRSFF
J: TRBJ1-1; V: TRBV4-2; D: .; DNA: TGTGCCAGCAACGGGGGGAACCTAGGTGCTGGCACTGAAGCTTTCTTT; CDR3: CASNGGNLGAGTEAFF
J: TRBJ2-7; V: TRBV5-4; D: TRBD2; DNA: TGTGCCAGCAGCTTCCCGACGGGAGGGCCGGGCGAGCAGTACTTC; CDR3: CASSFPTGGPGEQYF
J: TRBJ2-3; V: TRBV5-1; D: .; DNA: TGCGCCAGCAGCTTAGGGACTAGCACAGATACGCAGTATTTT; CDR3: CASSLGTSTDTQYF
J: TRBJ2-7; V: TRBV10-2; D: .; DNA: TGCGCCAGCTGTAGGACAGCCGACTACGAGCAGTACTTC; CDR3: CASCRTADYEQYF
J: TRBJ2-2; V: TRBV5-1; D: .; DNA: TGCGCCAGCAGCTTGGACCCGGGAGCGCGGACCGGGGAGCTGTTTTTT; CDR3: CASSLDPGARTGELFF
J: TRBJ1-5; V: TRBV5-1; D: .; DNA: TGCGCCAGCAGCTTCGGGGGGAGGAATCAGCCCCAGCATTTT; CDR3: CASSFGGRNQPQHF
J: TRBJ2-3; V: TRBV19; D: TRBD2; DNA: TGTGCCAGTAGTATGACGGGAGGGTCTGTAACAGATACGCAGTATTTT; CDR3: CASSMTGGSVTDTQYF
J: TRBJ2-3; V: TRBV5-1; D: TRBD2; DNA: TGCGCCAGCAGCGCGACCGGGACTAGCGGCCTCACAGATACGCAGTATTTT; CDR3: CASSATGTSGLTDTQYF
J: TRBJ2-1; V: TRBV30; D: TRBD2; DNA: TGTGCCTGGAGTCCTCCTAGCGGGAGGCATCCCGACAATGAGCAGTTCTTC; CDR3: CAWSPPSGRHPDNEQFF
J: TRBJ1-5; V: TRBV7-2; D: .; DNA: TGTGCCAGCAGCTCCGACCCGGGGGGGAATCAGCCCCAGCATTTT; CDR3: CASSSDPGGNQPQHF